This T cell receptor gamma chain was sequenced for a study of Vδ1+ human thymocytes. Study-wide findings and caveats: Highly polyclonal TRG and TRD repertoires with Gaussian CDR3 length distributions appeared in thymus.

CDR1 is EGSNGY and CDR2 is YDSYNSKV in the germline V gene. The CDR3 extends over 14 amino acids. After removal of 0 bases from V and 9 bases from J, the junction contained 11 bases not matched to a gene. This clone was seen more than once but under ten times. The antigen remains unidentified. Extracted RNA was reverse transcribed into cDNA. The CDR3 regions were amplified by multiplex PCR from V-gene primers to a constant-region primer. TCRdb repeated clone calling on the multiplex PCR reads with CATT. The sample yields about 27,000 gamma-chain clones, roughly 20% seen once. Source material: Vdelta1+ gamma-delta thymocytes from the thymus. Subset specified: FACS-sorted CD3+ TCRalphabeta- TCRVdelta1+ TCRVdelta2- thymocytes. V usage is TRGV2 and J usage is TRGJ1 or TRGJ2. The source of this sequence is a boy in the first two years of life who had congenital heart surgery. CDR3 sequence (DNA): TGTGCCACCTGGGACGGGCTGAGGGGCCTTAAGAAACTCTTT. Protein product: CATWDGLRGLKKLF.